The rows below give T cell receptor beta chains drawn from one sample of a study of CD8+ T cells in alopecia areata. TCRdb's copy holds only in-frame clones and misses some; the assay was immunoSEQ multiplex PCR. The sample includes 150,000 to 200,000 clones, around three fifths of them seen just once. This sample comprised CD4+ T cells sorted from blood, obtained at week 24, from a patient treated with tofacitinib. Receptors originate from a human donor with alopecia areata. CDR3s include the opening cysteine and the closing phenylalanine or tryptophan. Each record gives: CDR3 length, D gene, J gene, V gene, clone size, CDR3 protein, CDR3 DNA. The D gene is left open where the match is weak. Size tells how often a clone was seen (once, few, many) or the class of an expanded clone, and some rows leave it out.

len: 13; d_gene: -; j_gene: TRBJ1-1; v_gene: TRBV10-3; abundance: -; CDR3aa: CAGRRSLNTEAFF; CDR3nt: TGTGCCGGTCGCCGGAGTTTGAACACTGAAGCTTTCTTT
len: 11; d_gene: -; j_gene: TRBJ1-2; v_gene: TRBV29-1; abundance: -; CDR3aa: CSVVTDYGYTF; CDR3nt: TGCAGCGTGGTCACCGATTATGGCTACACCTTC
len: 14; d_gene: -; j_gene: TRBJ2-1; v_gene: TRBV11-2; abundance: -; CDR3aa: CASSFSFSRNEQFF; CDR3nt: TGTGCCAGCAGCTTTTCTTTCTCTCGGAATGAGCAGTTCTTC
len: 14; d_gene: -; j_gene: TRBJ1-1; v_gene: TRBV29-1; abundance: -; CDR3aa: CSVERRQGETEAFF; CDR3nt: TGCAGCGTTGAAAGGCGGCAGGGAGAGACTGAAGCTTTCTTT
len: 12; d_gene: -; j_gene: TRBJ1-2; v_gene: TRBV6-5; abundance: once; CDR3aa: CASTAGRGGYTF; CDR3nt: TGTGCCAGCACCGCTGGCCGGGGTGGCTACACCTTC
len: 15; d_gene: -; j_gene: TRBJ1-1; v_gene: TRBV6-6; abundance: -; CDR3aa: CASLDTLTLNTEAFF; CDR3nt: TGTGCCAGCTTGGACACCCTGACCCTGAACACTGAAGCTTTCTTT
len: 16; d_gene: TRBD1; j_gene: TRBJ1-2; v_gene: TRBV10-3; abundance: few; CDR3aa: CAALMGQGRANYGYTF; CDR3nt: TGTGCCGCCCTGATGGGACAGGGAAGGGCTAACTATGGCTACACCTTC
len: 17; d_gene: -; j_gene: TRBJ2-2; v_gene: TRBV7-2; abundance: -; CDR3aa: CASSLRSLSGNTGELFF; CDR3nt: TGTGCCAGCAGCCTACGCTCGTTAAGTGGGAACACCGGGGAGCTGTTTTTT
len: 17; d_gene: -; j_gene: TRBJ2-3; v_gene: TRBV7-8; abundance: -; CDR3aa: CASSPLTRGPYADTQYF; CDR3nt: TGTGCCAGCAGCCCCCTAACAAGAGGCCCCTATGCAGATACGCAGTATTTT
len: 13; d_gene: -; j_gene: TRBJ2-1; v_gene: TRBV30; abundance: -; CDR3aa: CAWSVIPGNEQFF; CDR3nt: TGTGCCTGGAGTGTTATTCCGGGGAATGAGCAGTTCTTC
len: 14; d_gene: -; j_gene: TRBJ1-1; v_gene: TRBV11-3; abundance: few; CDR3aa: CASSTGPMNSEAFF; CDR3nt: TGTGCCAGCAGCACGGGACCGATGAACTCTGAAGCTTTCTTT
len: 15; d_gene: TRBD1; j_gene: TRBJ1-6; v_gene: TRBV4-3; abundance: -; CDR3aa: CASSQDQGAYSPLHF; CDR3nt: TGCGCCAGCAGCCAAGATCAGGGGGCATATTCACCCCTCCACTTT
len: 14; d_gene: -; j_gene: TRBJ2-3; v_gene: TRBV5-6; abundance: -; CDR3aa: CASNGGRSTDTQYF; CDR3nt: TGTGCCAGCAACGGGGGGCGAAGCACAGATACGCAGTATTTT
len: 14; d_gene: -; j_gene: TRBJ2-5; v_gene: TRBV4-1; abundance: -; CDR3aa: CASSQGSFRETQYF; CDR3nt: TGCGCCAGCAGCCAAGGATCCTTTCGGGAGACCCAGTACTTC
len: 11; d_gene: -; j_gene: TRBJ2-1; v_gene: TRBV28; abundance: few; CDR3aa: CASPSRNEQFF; CDR3nt: TGTGCCAGCCCCTCTAGGAATGAGCAGTTCTTC
len: 13; d_gene: TRBD1; j_gene: TRBJ1-6; v_gene: TRBV6-6; abundance: few; CDR3aa: CASSRQGNSPLHF; CDR3nt: TGTGCCAGCAGTCGACAGGGGAATTCACCCCTCCACTTT
len: 13; d_gene: -; j_gene: TRBJ2-7; v_gene: TRBV6-9; abundance: -; CDR3aa: CASSYSKGYEQYF; CDR3nt: TGTGCCAGCAGTTATTCGAAGGGTTACGAGCAGTACTTC
len: 13; d_gene: -; j_gene: TRBJ2-7; v_gene: TRBV29-1; abundance: few; CDR3aa: CSVAPPGRREQYF; CDR3nt: TGCAGCGTTGCGCCTCCGGGACGACGAGAGCAGTACTTC
len: 13; d_gene: -; j_gene: TRBJ2-2; v_gene: TRBV29-1; abundance: few; CDR3aa: CSVGGLNTGELFF; CDR3nt: TGCAGCGTCGGGGGCCTGAACACCGGGGAGCTGTTTTTT
len: 16; d_gene: TRBD2; j_gene: TRBJ2-3; v_gene: TRBV11-3; abundance: -; CDR3aa: CASSLSGGAGTDTQYF; CDR3nt: TGTGCCAGCAGCTTAAGCGGGGGGGCCGGCACAGATACGCAGTATTTT
len: 12; d_gene: -; j_gene: TRBJ2-7; v_gene: TRBV19; abundance: few; CDR3aa: CASSPGTYEQYF; CDR3nt: TGTGCCAGTAGTCCGGGGACCTACGAGCAGTACTTC
len: 14; d_gene: -; j_gene: TRBJ1-1; v_gene: TRBV2; abundance: -; CDR3aa: CASSVRQLNTEAFF; CDR3nt: TGTGCCAGCAGTGTGAGGCAGTTGAACACTGAAGCTTTCTTT
len: 15; d_gene: -; j_gene: TRBJ1-1; v_gene: TRBV4-3; abundance: few; CDR3aa: CASSQEYEGNTEAFF; CDR3nt: TGCGCCAGCAGCCAAGAGTACGAGGGGAACACTGAAGCTTTCTTT
len: 15; d_gene: -; j_gene: TRBJ1-4; v_gene: TRBV25-1; abundance: -; CDR3aa: CASSEFEAAARKLFF; CDR3nt: TGTGCCAGCAGTGAATTCGAGGCAGCTGCCAGAAAACTGTTTTTT
len: 13; d_gene: -; j_gene: TRBJ2-2; v_gene: TRBV2; abundance: -; CDR3aa: CASSVTVTGELFF; CDR3nt: TGTGCCAGCAGTGTAACAGTCACCGGGGAGCTGTTTTTT
len: 13; d_gene: -; j_gene: TRBJ2-2; v_gene: TRBV14; abundance: few; CDR3aa: CASSEFNTGELFF; CDR3nt: TGTGCCAGCAGTGAATTTAACACCGGGGAGCTGTTTTTT
len: 15; d_gene: TRBD1; j_gene: TRBJ1-5; v_gene: TRBV4-3; abundance: -; CDR3aa: CASSEGQGRNQPQHF; CDR3nt: TGCGCCAGCAGCGAAGGACAGGGACGCAATCAGCCCCAGCATTTT
len: 15; d_gene: -; j_gene: TRBJ1-6; v_gene: TRBV7-2; abundance: few; CDR3aa: CASSLAGQNNSPLHF; CDR3nt: TGTGCCAGCAGCTTAGCTGGACAGAATAATTCACCCCTCCACTTT
len: 17; d_gene: TRBD2; j_gene: TRBJ2-1; v_gene: TRBV27; abundance: -; CDR3aa: CASSALSGGQRQSEQFF; CDR3nt: TGTGCCAGCAGTGCCTTAAGCGGGGGGCAACGGCAGAGTGAGCAGTTCTTC
len: 11; d_gene: -; j_gene: TRBJ2-7; v_gene: TRBV20-1; abundance: -; CDR3aa: CSARMTGEQYF; CDR3nt: TGCAGTGCTAGAATGACGGGGGAGCAGTACTTC
len: 14; d_gene: -; j_gene: TRBJ2-3; v_gene: TRBV14; abundance: -; CDR3aa: CASSQGRVTDTQYF; CDR3nt: TGTGCCAGCAGCCAAGGGCGGGTCACAGATACGCAGTATTTT
len: 13; d_gene: -; j_gene: TRBJ2-7; v_gene: TRBV29-1; abundance: -; CDR3aa: CSVEPTGAHEQYF; CDR3nt: TGCAGCGTTGAACCCACGGGGGCGCACGAGCAGTACTTC
len: 15; d_gene: TRBD1; j_gene: TRBJ1-1; v_gene: TRBV10-2; abundance: few; CDR3aa: CASSVLGQGNSEAFF; CDR3nt: TGCGCCAGCAGTGTTCTGGGACAGGGTAATTCTGAAGCTTTCTTT